A selection of T cell receptor beta chains follows, all from one sample in a study of blood T cell repertoires in COVID-19. Libraries were prepared by immunoSEQ multiplex PCR; TCRdb keeps only in-frame clonotypes and omits some of them. The table lists about 130,000 clones, about 80% of them singletons. Sequenced material: peripheral blood. The receptors derive from a man aged 40-50 years with active or convalescent COVID-19. Each CDR3 is given with its conserved first and last residue. Fields, in order: V gene, clone size, J gene, D gene, CDR3 DNA, CDR3 protein. A D gene is named only where the DNA matches it firmly. The size field is filled for only some rows; it gives once, few, many or a size class.

v_gene: TRBV6-5; abundance: -; j_gene: TRBJ2-3; d_gene: TRBD2; CDR3nt: TGTGCCAGCGGCCTTGAGCGGGAGGGGACAGATACGCAGTATTTT; CDR3aa: CASGLEREGTDTQYF
v_gene: TRBV29-1; abundance: -; j_gene: TRBJ2-7; d_gene: TRBD1; CDR3nt: TGCAGCGGGAGGACAGGGGACGAGCAGTACTTC; CDR3aa: CSGRTGDEQYF
v_gene: TRBV5-4; abundance: -; j_gene: TRBJ1-4; d_gene: TRBD1; CDR3nt: TGTGCCAGCAGCCTTTTCGACAGGGAGAATGAAAAACTGTTTTTT; CDR3aa: CASSLFDRENEKLFF
v_gene: TRBV5-6; abundance: once; j_gene: TRBJ2-7; d_gene: -; CDR3nt: TGTGCCAGCAGCTTAGCGTCCTACGAGCAGTACTTC; CDR3aa: CASSLASYEQYF
v_gene: TRBV7-9; abundance: few; j_gene: TRBJ2-7; d_gene: TRBD1; CDR3nt: TGTGCCAGCAGCGGACAGGCTTACGAGCAGTACTTC; CDR3aa: CASSGQAYEQYF
v_gene: TRBV7-2; abundance: -; j_gene: TRBJ2-2; d_gene: -; CDR3nt: TGTGCCAGCAGCTTAGGGGGCGGCACCGGGGAGCTGTTTTTT; CDR3aa: CASSLGGGTGELFF
v_gene: TRBV6-5; abundance: once; j_gene: TRBJ2-3; d_gene: TRBD2; CDR3nt: TGTGCCAGCAGTTCTGGGGGGGGTGGGCCAGATACGCAGTATTTT; CDR3aa: CASSSGGGGPDTQYF
v_gene: TRBV5-1; abundance: few; j_gene: TRBJ2-7; d_gene: TRBD1; CDR3nt: TGCGCCAGCAGCTTTTGGGACAGCTATGGCGAGCAGTACTTC; CDR3aa: CASSFWDSYGEQYF
v_gene: TRBV24-1; abundance: -; j_gene: TRBJ1-2; d_gene: -; CDR3nt: TGTGCCACCAGTCCCAAGGAAGGGGCGACTAACTATGGCTACACCTTC; CDR3aa: CATSPKEGATNYGYTF
v_gene: TRBV7-2; abundance: -; j_gene: TRBJ1-2; d_gene: TRBD1; CDR3nt: TGTGCCAGCAGACCCGGGACAGGGAATGGCTACACCTTC; CDR3aa: CASRPGTGNGYTF
v_gene: TRBV4-1; abundance: -; j_gene: TRBJ2-7; d_gene: -; CDR3nt: TGCGCCAGCAGCCGGAAGTCAGAGCTGGCCGGACTGGTTTCCTACGAGCAGTACTTC; CDR3aa: CASSRKSELAGLVSYEQYF
v_gene: TRBV14; abundance: -; j_gene: TRBJ2-7; d_gene: -; CDR3nt: TGTGCCAGCAGCCATGCGACTAGGGGCAGCGAGCAGTACTTC; CDR3aa: CASSHATRGSEQYF
v_gene: TRBV5-1; abundance: -; j_gene: TRBJ2-3; d_gene: -; CDR3nt: TGCGCCAGCGCCATAGCGGAGATAGCTGGGGCAGATACGCAGTATTTT; CDR3aa: CASAIAEIAGADTQYF
v_gene: TRBV27; abundance: many; j_gene: TRBJ1-5; d_gene: -; CDR3nt: TGTGCCAGCAGTTTTACAGGGAATCCCCAGCATTTT; CDR3aa: CASSFTGNPQHF
v_gene: TRBV19; abundance: -; j_gene: TRBJ1-6; d_gene: -; CDR3nt: TGTGCCAGGCCGCCGGGACTTCATTCACCCCTCCACTTT; CDR3aa: CARPPGLHSPLHF
v_gene: TRBV11-2; abundance: -; j_gene: TRBJ1-2; d_gene: TRBD1; CDR3nt: TGTGCCAGCAGCTTAGGACAGGGGCCCACTAACTATGGCTACACCTTC; CDR3aa: CASSLGQGPTNYGYTF
v_gene: TRBV19; abundance: -; j_gene: TRBJ2-1; d_gene: -; CDR3nt: TGTGCCAGTAGTATCGGTGGGGGCGCTGAGCAGTTCTTC; CDR3aa: CASSIGGGAEQFF
v_gene: TRBV12-3/TRBV12-4; abundance: -; j_gene: TRBJ2-5; d_gene: TRBD1; CDR3nt: TGTGCCAGCGGCACAGGGGGCGTAAAGACCCAGTACTTC; CDR3aa: CASGTGGVKTQYF
v_gene: TRBV15; abundance: -; j_gene: TRBJ2-1; d_gene: -; CDR3nt: TGTGCCACCAGCAGAGTCGGTAAAAATGAGCAGTTCTTC; CDR3aa: CATSRVGKNEQFF
v_gene: TRBV7-2; abundance: -; j_gene: TRBJ2-2; d_gene: TRBD2; CDR3nt: TGTGCCAGCAGCTTAGTGGGGACTAGCGGGAGGGGGAACACCGGGGAGCTGTTTTTT; CDR3aa: CASSLVGTSGRGNTGELFF
v_gene: TRBV19; abundance: -; j_gene: TRBJ1-6; d_gene: TRBD1; CDR3nt: TGTGCCAGTTCCGACAGGGCAAATTCACCCCTCCACTTT; CDR3aa: CASSDRANSPLHF
v_gene: TRBV30; abundance: -; j_gene: TRBJ1-3; d_gene: TRBD1; CDR3nt: TGTGCCTGGAGTCCCGGGACAGGGGGCGCGAGGGGAAACACCATATATTTT; CDR3aa: CAWSPGTGGARGNTIYF
v_gene: TRBV10-3; abundance: -; j_gene: TRBJ1-1; d_gene: -; CDR3nt: TGTGCCATCAGTGCCGTGGCGAGGGAAACTGAAGCTTTCTTT; CDR3aa: CAISAVARETEAFF
v_gene: TRBV27; abundance: -; j_gene: TRBJ1-2; d_gene: -; CDR3nt: TGTGCCAGCAGTTTTTTTACACCTCTCTATGGCTACACCTTC; CDR3aa: CASSFFTPLYGYTF
v_gene: TRBV7-9; abundance: few; j_gene: TRBJ1-4; d_gene: -; CDR3nt: TGTGCCAGCAGCTTAGCCCCGAGGTACCTTAATGAAAAACTGTTTTTT; CDR3aa: CASSLAPRYLNEKLFF
v_gene: TRBV6-1; abundance: -; j_gene: TRBJ2-7; d_gene: -; CDR3nt: TGTGCCAGCAGTGACCTTTTTCAAGGGGGCGAGCAGTACTTC; CDR3aa: CASSDLFQGGEQYF
v_gene: TRBV25-1; abundance: -; j_gene: TRBJ1-2; d_gene: -; CDR3nt: TGTGCCAGCAGTCCTTCCCCCCGGACATATACTAACTATGGCTACACCTTC; CDR3aa: CASSPSPRTYTNYGYTF